This T cell receptor (beta chain) was obtained from a study of T cell responses to AZD1222 COVID-19 vaccine. Notes on the study in general: Females made up more of the donors, who were largely white British, and clonal diversity may have come out too low.

Combined were second doses at about 4 or about 12 weeks. Trimming cost V 4 bases and J 8 bases; bases outside gene matches: 7. The CDR3 consists of 13 residues. The assay was immunoSEQ multiplex PCR, and TCRdb's table has in-frame clones only and misses some. The repertoire holds fewer than 150,000 clones, with around 94% as singletons. As regards this clone: Antigen specificity is unknown.

The V gene is TRBV12-3 or TRBV12-4, the J gene TRBJ1-2, with 7 nucleotides matching TRBD1. The receptor's source is an adult who received the AZD1222 COVID-19 vaccine. Sequenced here: peripheral blood, sampled 28 days after the second AZD1222 dose. The CDR3 is CASSSQGVGGYTF. CDR3 DNA: TGTGCCAGCAGTTCCCAGGGGGTCGGGGGCTACACCTTC.